Below, 8 T cell receptor beta chains from the same sample are listed, as sequenced in a study of cytomegalovirus exposure and HLA in healthy donors. The data were produced by immunoSEQ multiplex PCR, yet TCRdb's version contains in-frame clones alone and is incomplete. Among some 130,000 clones, 80% to 90% were seen once, and the ten largest hold under 1.5%. Input material: PBMCs. The receptors here all came from a young woman in good health and CMV-seronegative.

The chain recombines TRBV5-1 with TRBJ2-7, with D unresolved. CDR1 is SGHRS and CDR2 is YFSETQ in the germline V gene. The CDR3 is 13 residues long. The ends were cut back, 4 bases at V and 3 bases at J, with 11 bases in the middle. CDR3 in DNA: TGCGCCAGCAGCCCTAGAATTGGCTACGAGCAGTACTTC. Protein: CASSPRIGYEQYF.

V is TRBV6-6 and J is TRBJ2-1; 8 bases line up with TRBD1. Germline V gene lookup returns CDR1 MNHNY and CDR2 SVGAGI (reference sequence). This CDR3 has 15 residues. Losses at the gene ends were 5 bases for V and 8 bases for J; bases not matched to a gene: 11. CDR3 in amino acids: CASSPTGQAGDEQFF. CDR3 nucleotides: TGTGCCAGCAGTCCTACGGGACAGGCCGGGGATGAGCAGTTCTTC.

This clone was found once. The genes are TRBV7-9 and TRBJ1-2; 8 bases fit TRBD1. With 1 base clipped from V and 5 bases from J, the junction kept 12 bases outside the gene matches. From germline, CDR1 is SEHNR and CDR2 FQNEAQ (reference sequence). This CDR3 comprises 17 residues. The CDR3 reads CASSLVRGRAELYGYTF. The CDR3 DNA reads as TGTGCCAGCAGCTTAGTCAGGGGGCGTGCAGAATTGTATGGCTACACCTTC.

CDR3 nucleotide sequence: TGTGCCAGCAGTGAATTAGGGACAGGGGGCTACACCTTC. Translation gives CASSELGTGGYTF. The genes are TRBV6-1 and TRBJ1-2, with 9 bases identical to TRBD1. The CDR3 is 13 residues long. CDR1 and CDR2 (germline): MNHNS, SASEGT. Unmatched junction bases numbered 3, after V lost 2 bases and J lost 8 bases.

The chain employs TRBV5-1 and TRBJ1-4; TRBD1 might be the D (5 bases). This CDR3 has 14 residues. Trimming left V 0 bases short and J 7 bases short, with 10 bases between. Germline-derived CDR1 and CDR2 are SGHRS and YFSETQ. CDR3 amino acids: CASSLVGAVEKLFF. The CDR3, as DNA: TGCGCCAGCAGCTTGGTAGGGGCGGTTGAAAAACTGTTTTTT.

The chain carries TRBV28 and TRBJ2-7; 7 positions match TRBD2. CDR1 is MDHEN and CDR2 is SYDVKM in the germline V gene. Trimming at V came to 2 bases and at J to 5 bases, leaving 6 bases not matched to a gene. This CDR3 has 14 amino acids. The CDR3, as DNA: TGTGCCAGCAGTTTAGGAGCGGGGCTCGACGAGCAGTACTTC. It yields the protein CASSLGAGLDEQYF.

V and J are TRBV19 and TRBJ1-6; the D gene is possibly TRBD1 (6 bases). Germline V gene sequence: CDR1 LNHDA, CDR2 SQIVND (reference sequence). The CDR3 length is 15 residues. V was clipped by 3 bases and J by 7 bases, with 13 bases between them. The CDR3 protein is CASSIGTKGNSPLHF. The CDR3, as DNA: TGTGCCAGTAGTATCGGGACAAAAGGGAATTCACCCCTCCACTTT. The whole variable domain, remainder taken from reference TRBV19 and TRBJ1-6, is DGGITQSPKYLFRKEGQNVTLSCEQNLNHDAMYWYRQDPGQGLRLIYYSQIVNDFQKGDIAEGYSVSREKKESFPLTVTSAQKNPTAFYLCASSIGTKGNSPLHFGNGTRLTVT.

This clone showed up many times. The chain employs TRBV21-1 and TRBJ2-7; TRBD1, the table's D call, was not compared with the DNA. TRBV21-1 is a recognized pseudogene. CDR3 length: 14 residues. CDR3 sequence reads: CASSQIPSSYEQYF. DNA of the CDR3: TGTGCCAGCAGTCAGATTCCAAGCTCCTACGAGCAGTACTTC.